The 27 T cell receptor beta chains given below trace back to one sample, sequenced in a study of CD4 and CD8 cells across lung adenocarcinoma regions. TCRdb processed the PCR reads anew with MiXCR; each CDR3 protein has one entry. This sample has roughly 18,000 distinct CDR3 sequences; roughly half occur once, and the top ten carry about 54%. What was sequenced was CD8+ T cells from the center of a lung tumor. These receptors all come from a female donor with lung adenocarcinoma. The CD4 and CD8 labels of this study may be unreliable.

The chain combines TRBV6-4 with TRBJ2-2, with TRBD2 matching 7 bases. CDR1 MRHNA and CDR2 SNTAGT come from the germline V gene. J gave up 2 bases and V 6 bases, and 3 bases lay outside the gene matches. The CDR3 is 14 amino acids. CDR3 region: CASRAGDNTGELFF. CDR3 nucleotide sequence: TGTGCCAGCAGGGCGGGAGATAACACCGGGGAGCTGTTTTTT.

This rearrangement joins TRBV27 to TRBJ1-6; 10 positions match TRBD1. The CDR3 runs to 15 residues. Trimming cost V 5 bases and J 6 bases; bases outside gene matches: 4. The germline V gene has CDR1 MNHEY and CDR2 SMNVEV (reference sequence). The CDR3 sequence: CASSARTGGNSPLHF. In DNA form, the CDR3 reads TGTGCCAGCAGTGCCAGGACAGGGGGTAATTCACCCCTCCACTTT.

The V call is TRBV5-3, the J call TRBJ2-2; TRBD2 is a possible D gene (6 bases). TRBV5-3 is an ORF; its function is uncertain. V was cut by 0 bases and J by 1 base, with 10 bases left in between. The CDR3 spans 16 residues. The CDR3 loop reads CARSLVREKNTGELFF. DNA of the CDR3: TGTGCCAGAAGCTTGGTACGGGAGAAGAACACCGGGGAGCTGTTTTTT.

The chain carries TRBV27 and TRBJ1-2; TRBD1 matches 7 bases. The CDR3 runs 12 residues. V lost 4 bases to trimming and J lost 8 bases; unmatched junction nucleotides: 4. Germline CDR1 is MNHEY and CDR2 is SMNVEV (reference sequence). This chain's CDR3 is CASSSTGMGYTF. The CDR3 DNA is TGTGCCAGCAGTTCGACAGGGATGGGCTACACCTTC.

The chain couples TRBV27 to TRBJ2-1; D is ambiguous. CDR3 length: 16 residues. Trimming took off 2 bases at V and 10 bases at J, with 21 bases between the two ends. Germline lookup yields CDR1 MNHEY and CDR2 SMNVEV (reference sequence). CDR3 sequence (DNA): TGTGCCAGCAGTTTAGTATCGACCCGTGAGATGGGGGAGCAGTTCTTC. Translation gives CASSLVSTREMGEQFF.

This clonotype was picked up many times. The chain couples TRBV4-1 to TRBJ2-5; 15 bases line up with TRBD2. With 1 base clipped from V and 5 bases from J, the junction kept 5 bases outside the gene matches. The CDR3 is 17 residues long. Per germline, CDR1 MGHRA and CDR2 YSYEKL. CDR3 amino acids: CASSQGTSGRAQETQYF. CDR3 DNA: TGCGCCAGCAGCCAAGGGACTAGCGGGAGGGCCCAGGAGACCCAGTACTTC.

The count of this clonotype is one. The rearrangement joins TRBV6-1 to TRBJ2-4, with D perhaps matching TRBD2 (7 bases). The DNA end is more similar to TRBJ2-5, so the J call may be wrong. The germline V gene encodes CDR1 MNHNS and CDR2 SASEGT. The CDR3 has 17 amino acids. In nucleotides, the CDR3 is TGTGCCAGCAGTGCGGGGATTGGGGGGGCAGACAAAGAGACCCAGTACTTC. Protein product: CASSAGIGGADKETQYF.

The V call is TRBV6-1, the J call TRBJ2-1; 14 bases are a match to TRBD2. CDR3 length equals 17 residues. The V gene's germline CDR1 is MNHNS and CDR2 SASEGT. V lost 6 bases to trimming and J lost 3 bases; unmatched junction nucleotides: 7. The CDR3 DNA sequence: TGTGCCAGCAGGTCGACTAGCGGGAGGGCTGGCTACAATGAGCAGTTCTTC. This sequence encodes CASRSTSGRAGYNEQFF.

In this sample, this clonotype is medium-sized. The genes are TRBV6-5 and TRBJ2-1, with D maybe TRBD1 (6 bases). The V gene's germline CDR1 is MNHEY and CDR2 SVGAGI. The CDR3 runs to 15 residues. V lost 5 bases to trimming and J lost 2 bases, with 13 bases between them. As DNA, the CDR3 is TGTGCCAGCAGTACCCAGGGGTACGCCTACAATGAGCAGTTCTTC. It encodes CASSTQGYAYNEQFF.

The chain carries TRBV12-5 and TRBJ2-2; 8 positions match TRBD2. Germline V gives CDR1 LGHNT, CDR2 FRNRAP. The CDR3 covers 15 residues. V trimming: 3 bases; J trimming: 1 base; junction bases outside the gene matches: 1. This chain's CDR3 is CASGLSGGNTGELFF. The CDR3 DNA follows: TGTGCTAGTGGTTTAAGCGGGGGGAACACCGGGGAGCTGTTTTTT.

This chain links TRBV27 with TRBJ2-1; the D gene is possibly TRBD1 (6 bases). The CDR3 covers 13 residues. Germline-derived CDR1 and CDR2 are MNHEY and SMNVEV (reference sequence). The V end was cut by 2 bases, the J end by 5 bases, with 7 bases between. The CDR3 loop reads CASSLGTNNEQFF. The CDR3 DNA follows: TGTGCCAGCAGTTTAGGGACAAACAATGAGCAGTTCTTC.

The CDR3 here is CASSEPLAPPYEQYF. CDR3 DNA: TGTGCCAGCAGTGAACCCCTAGCGCCTCCCTACGAGCAGTACTTC. The V call is TRBV6-1, the J call TRBJ2-1; perhaps TRBD2 as D (6 bases). The end of the DNA fits TRBJ2-7 better, so the J call may be wrong. There are 15 residues in the CDR3. Germline V lookup: CDR1 MNHNS, CDR2 SASEGT.

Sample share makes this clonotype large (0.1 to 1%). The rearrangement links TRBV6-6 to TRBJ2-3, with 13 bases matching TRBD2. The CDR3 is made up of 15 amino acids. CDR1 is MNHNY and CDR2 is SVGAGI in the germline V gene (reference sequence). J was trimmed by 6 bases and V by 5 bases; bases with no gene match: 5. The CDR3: CASSTLAGGPDTQYF. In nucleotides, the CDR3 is TGTGCCAGCAGTACACTAGCGGGAGGGCCGGATACGCAGTATTTT.

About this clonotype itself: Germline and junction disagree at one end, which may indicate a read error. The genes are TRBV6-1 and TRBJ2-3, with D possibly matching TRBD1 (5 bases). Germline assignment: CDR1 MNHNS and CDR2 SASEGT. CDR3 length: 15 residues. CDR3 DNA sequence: TGTGCCAGGGGTGACGACAGAATCCTCTCAGATACGCAGTACTTT. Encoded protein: CARGDDRILSDTQYF.

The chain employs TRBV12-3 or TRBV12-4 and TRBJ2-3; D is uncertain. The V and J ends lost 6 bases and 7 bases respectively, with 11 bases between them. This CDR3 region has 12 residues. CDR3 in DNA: TGTGCCAGCAGCAGTTCGGCAAATACGCAGTATTTT. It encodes CASSSSANTQYF.

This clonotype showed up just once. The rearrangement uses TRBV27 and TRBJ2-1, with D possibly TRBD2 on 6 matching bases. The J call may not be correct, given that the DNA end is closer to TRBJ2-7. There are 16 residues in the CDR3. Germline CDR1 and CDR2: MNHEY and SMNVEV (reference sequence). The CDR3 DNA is TGTGCCAGCAGGAAAGCTGGGCTAGTGGGGCGGGATACGCAGTACTTC. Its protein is CASRKAGLVGRDTQYF.

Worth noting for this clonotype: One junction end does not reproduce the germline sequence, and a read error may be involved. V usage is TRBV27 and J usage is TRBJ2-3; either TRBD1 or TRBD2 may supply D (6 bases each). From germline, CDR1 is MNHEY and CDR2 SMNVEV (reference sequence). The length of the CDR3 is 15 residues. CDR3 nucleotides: TGTGCCGGGGGTCTCGGGGGCCGTGACACAGATACGCAGTACTTT. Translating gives CAGGLGGRDTDTQYF.

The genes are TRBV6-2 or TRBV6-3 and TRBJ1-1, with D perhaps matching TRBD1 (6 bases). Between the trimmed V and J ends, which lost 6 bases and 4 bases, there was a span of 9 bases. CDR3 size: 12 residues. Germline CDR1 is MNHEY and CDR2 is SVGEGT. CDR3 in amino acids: CASRVGGTEAFF. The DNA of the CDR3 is TGTGCCAGCAGGGTAGGGGGCACTGAAGCTTTCTTT.

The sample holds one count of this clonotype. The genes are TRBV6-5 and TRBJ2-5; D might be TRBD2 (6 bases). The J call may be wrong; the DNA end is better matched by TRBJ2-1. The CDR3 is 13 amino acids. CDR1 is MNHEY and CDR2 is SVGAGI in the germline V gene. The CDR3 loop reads CASSYSTGGEQFF. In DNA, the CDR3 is TGTGCCAGCAGTTACTCGACCGGGGGAGAGCAGTTCTTC.

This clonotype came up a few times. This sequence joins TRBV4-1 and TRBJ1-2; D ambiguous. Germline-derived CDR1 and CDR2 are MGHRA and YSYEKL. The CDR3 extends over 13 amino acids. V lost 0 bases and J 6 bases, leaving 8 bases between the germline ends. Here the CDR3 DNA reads TGCGCCAGCAGCCAAGATACAGTTCATGGCTACACCTTC. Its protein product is CASSQDTVHGYTF.

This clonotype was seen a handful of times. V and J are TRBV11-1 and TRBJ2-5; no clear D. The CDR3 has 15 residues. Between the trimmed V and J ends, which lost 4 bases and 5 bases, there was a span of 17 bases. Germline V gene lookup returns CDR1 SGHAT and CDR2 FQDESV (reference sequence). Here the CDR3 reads CASSSTVADVETQYF. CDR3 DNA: TGTGCCAGCAGCTCGACGGTCGCGGACGTTGAGACCCAGTACTTC.

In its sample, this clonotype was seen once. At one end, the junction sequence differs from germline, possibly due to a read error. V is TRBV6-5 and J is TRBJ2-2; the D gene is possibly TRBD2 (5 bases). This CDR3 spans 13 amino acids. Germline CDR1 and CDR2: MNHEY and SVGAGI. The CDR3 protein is CASSYIWTGKLFF. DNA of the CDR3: TGTGCCAGCAGTTATATCTGGACCGGGAAGCTGTTTTTT.

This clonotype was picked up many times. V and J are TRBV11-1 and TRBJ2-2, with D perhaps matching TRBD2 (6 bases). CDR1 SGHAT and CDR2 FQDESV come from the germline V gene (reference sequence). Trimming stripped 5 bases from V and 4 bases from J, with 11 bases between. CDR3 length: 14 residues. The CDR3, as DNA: TGTGCCAGCAGCACGGGACTTAGCACCGGGGAGCTGTTTTTT. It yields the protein CASSTGLSTGELFF.

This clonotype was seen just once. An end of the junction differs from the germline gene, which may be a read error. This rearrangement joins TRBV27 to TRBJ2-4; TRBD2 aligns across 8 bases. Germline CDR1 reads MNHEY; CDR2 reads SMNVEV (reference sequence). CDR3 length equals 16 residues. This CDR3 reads CASSVAGLGLKDIQYF. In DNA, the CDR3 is TGTGCGAGCAGTGTAGCGGGGCTGGGACTCAAAGACATTCAGTACTTC.

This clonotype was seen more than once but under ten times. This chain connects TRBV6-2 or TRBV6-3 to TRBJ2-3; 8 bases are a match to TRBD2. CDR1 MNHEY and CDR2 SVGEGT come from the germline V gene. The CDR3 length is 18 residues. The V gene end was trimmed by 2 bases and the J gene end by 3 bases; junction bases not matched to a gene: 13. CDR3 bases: TGTGCCAGCAGTTACGCCGGGAGGGCCCCTTGGCGTACAGATACGCAGTATTTT. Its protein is CASSYAGRAPWRTDTQYF.

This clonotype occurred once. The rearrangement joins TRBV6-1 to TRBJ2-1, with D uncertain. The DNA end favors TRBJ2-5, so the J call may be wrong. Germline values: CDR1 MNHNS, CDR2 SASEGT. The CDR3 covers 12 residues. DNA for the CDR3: TGTGCCAGCAGCGACACACAAGAGACCCAGTACTTC. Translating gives CASSDTQETQYF.

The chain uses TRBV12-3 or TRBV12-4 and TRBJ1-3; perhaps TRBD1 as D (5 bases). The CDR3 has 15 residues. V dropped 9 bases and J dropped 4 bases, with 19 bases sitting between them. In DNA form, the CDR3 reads TGTGCCAGTATTCACGGGGCCGGGATGGGAAACACCATATATTTT. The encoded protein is CASIHGAGMGNTIYF.